The subject of this entry is one T cell receptor beta chain. Its antigen has not been determined. Per-base quality was not reported, and no clone a single base away is much larger than it. The cohort was made up of hundreds of healthy bone marrow donors. All cohort members were sampled while nominally healthy, although unrecorded immune exposures were likely present. The donor tested CMV seronegative, placing the donor among the 350 to 400 seronegative members of the cohort. Each donor provided a peripheral blood sample, and peripheral blood mononuclear cells were used for TCR beta sequencing. Genomic DNA was extracted from the blood cell samples with the Qiagen DNeasy Blood Extraction Kit. Preparation of the library involved the immunoSEQ multiplex PCR assay. A mixture of 60 forward primers for TCR Vbeta segments and 13 reverse primers for TCR Jbeta segments was used in the multiplex PCR. A multiplex PCR assay on genomic DNA amplified the CDR3 region of rearranged TCR beta genes. The Illumina HiSeq System was used to sequence the amplified TCR beta libraries as 87-base-pair reads. Per the source publication's procedure: A later analysis tallied 80 million to 95 million unique TCR beta chains across the 660 or so repertoires, and around 10 million of those chains were shared by two or more donors. Raw reads were error-corrected and collapsed into unique sequences by a nearest-neighbor algorithm in which closely related sequences were merged to remove PCR and sequencing errors. Alignment of CDR3 sequences to IMGT reference sequences was used to assign V, D and J gene segments. For a sequence to be retained, at least a six-nucleotide match to both a V gene segment and a J gene segment was required. A rearrangement was called productive if the CDR3 had no stop codons and remained in frame with V and J, and every other rearrangement was called non-productive. Following IMGT convention, CDR3 was defined as the stretch from the second conserved V-encoded cysteine up to the conserved J-encoded phenylalanine. In an earlier analysis of around 640 of the donors, sequences lacking an unambiguous match to a single V gene segment were excluded. In an earlier analysis of approximately 590 of the donors, V segments were called functional above 56.7% productive rearrangements and were called segregating when the between-donor standard deviation exceeded 5%. A statistical classification framework was developed to diagnose cytomegalovirus status using the catalog of TCR beta chain sequences. V and J gene assignment, in a later analysis, came from comparing TCR nucleotide sequences with IMGT/GENE-DB human TR gene sequences. In a later analysis, CDR3 sequences and most-parsimonious VDJ recombination scenarios were assigned using the TCRdist pipeline. In a later analysis, each TCR beta chain was defined by its CDR3 amino acid sequence together with its V-gene family, and reads without a unique V-gene family were excluded. In a later analysis, fewer than 650 highly shared, low-generation-probability nucleotide sequences were removed to address suspected cross-contamination and a sequencing artifact. In a later analysis, a clonal expansion index was calculated for each public chain from normalized within-repertoire ranks of inferred template counts. A later analysis computed generation probabilities with a VDJ recombination model fitted to out-of-frame rearrangements, and checked the results against IGoR. A later analysis scored TCR-TCR, TCR-HLA and TCR-CMV co-occurrence with hypergeometric tests, applying a repertoire-size bias correction to TCR pairs. To estimate false discovery rates, a later analysis permuted the HLA or CMV assignments 20 times. A later analysis grouped co-occurring TCRs with DBSCAN, adding TCRdist sequence similarity when clustering within HLA-allele-positive subsets. Repertoires with fewer than 30,000 or more than 120,000 public chains, plus five repertoires with anomalous nucleotide sharing, were excluded from co-occurrence clustering. TCRdb took over this immuneACCESS table, retaining in-frame rearrangements with V and J assigned. Such tables are incomplete; in checked studies, under half of the missing clones stem from an unresolved V gene, and the remainder is unexplained. V and J calls and clone size are those listed in that table; D and trimming were worked out from the DNA. This sample is represented by about 110,000 clones; around 69% of them were singletons. The ten largest clonotypes hold more than 2% of the sample.

The sample belongs to a study of cytomegalovirus exposure and HLA in healthy donors (dated by TCRdb to 2016 to 2017). Looking at the study overall: An earlier analysis of 587 of the donors reported roughly 300 Gb of sequence data and 117 million unique TCR beta sequences from 190 million or so T cells. Approximately 300 gigabases of sequencing data and 91 million or so unique TCR sequences made up an early release that covered nearly 650 HLA-typed donors. The genetic ancestry cluster associated with self-reported Caucasian donors included 70% to 85% of the roughly 390 genotyped donors. The study aimed to test whether signatures of past pathogen exposure could be identified by cataloging public T cell receptors. The study profiled the T cell repertoires of hundreds of subjects by immunosequencing and related them to cytomegalovirus serostatus. Besides the first cohort of under 700 subjects, a separate validation cohort made up of 120 different subjects was used. High-throughput TCR immunosequencing, statistical association of individual TCRs with disease status, and machine learning were combined to predict cytomegalovirus infection status. A later analysis re-examined previously published TCR beta repertoires from around 670 donors and added high-resolution HLA genotyping to investigate patterns of TCR occurrence. Rather than drawing on any new phenotypic data, the later analysis identified candidate immune exposures from TCR beta sequences and the way those sequences occurred across donors. To decide whether each TCR beta V gene segment behaved as functional or pseudogenic, an earlier analysis of fewer than 750 of the donors relied on high-throughput TCR beta sequencing. Donor age, sex, ethnicity and CMV serostatus were compiled alongside the repertoire data. In a later genetic analysis, genome-wide SNP genotypes for about three fifths of the roughly 670 donors were used, and that subset was treated as a discovery cohort. All discovery cohort repertoires had been generated using a single sequencing platform. Both class I and class II loci were covered by HLA typing, at four-digit resolution. The number of typed donors differed by locus: about 629-630 for A, B, C, DRB1 and DQB1; approximately 530 for DQA1; 606 for DPA1; and roughly 470 for DPB1. Because of strong linkage in the cohort, roughly five DR-DQ haplotypes were treated as single units for association and clustering. Among about 390 genotyped donors of the cohort, an average of 235,054 unique TCR beta nucleotide sequences were sequenced per donor, 15% to 20% of them non-productive. Results the study describes overall, beyond this receptor: In vitro tests confirmed that a few of the cytomegalovirus-associated TCR beta chains recognize cytomegalovirus antigens. It was suggested by the authors that the approach could potentially be generalized to other disease states and immunological phenotypes. Because HLA typing was unavailable for some donors at each locus, only the typed subset was used in association tests. Immune exposure information for the cohort was limited to CMV serostatus. A cluster of highly shared sequence variants was judged likely to be a technical artifact of the sequencing pipeline. The earlier analysis of about 600 of the donors excluded 15 to 20 rarely observed V segments, including chromosome 9 orphons, because counts were too low. A further reported finding was that TCR beta sequences accurately predicted the HLA-A and HLA-B alleles for most subjects in the first cohort. A later analysis associated 15,000 to 20,000 TCR beta sequences with specific HLA alleles at a false discovery rate of 0.05. Compared with the approximately 670-donor mean, donors in an Asian-associated ancestry cluster had fewer N-insertions in productive TCRs, according to a later genetic analysis. Across donors, most TCR sequences were observed very rarely, whereas some public TCRs were present in many individuals. Assigning TCR associations to individual alleles was difficult when HLA alleles, especially DR and DQ, strongly co-occurred. Broadly in line with IMGT annotations, most TCR beta V segments showed up in productive rearrangements about 87% or about 30% of the time in an earlier analysis of roughly 590 of the donors. Several of the top co-occurrence clusters appeared to be linked to parvovirus B19, influenza, CMV and Epstein-Barr virus, according to a later analysis. The 87-base-pair reads could not distinguish some IMGT-functional V segments, including TRBV6-2 and TRBV6-3, so those segments were excluded. In the study, some 160 TCR beta chains were listed as associated with cytomegalovirus. In both the original and validation cohorts, the classifier was reported to diagnose cytomegalovirus status with high specificity and sensitivity. Most CMV-associated TCR beta chains appeared to be HLA-restricted in a later analysis, and the HLA associations seemed to be driven largely by CMV exposure. In a later genetic analysis, a missense DCLRE1C variant was associated with V-gene and J-gene trimming of TCR beta chains, and the association was replicated in an independent cohort. The cohort was sequenced for TCR beta chains only, and without alpha or paired-chain data the features that could be detected were limited. In a later analysis, TCR association rates were found to vary across HLA loci, with the most associated TCRs seen for DRB1 alleles and the fewest for HLA-C alleles. The presence/absence analyses assumed that sequencing depth was roughly uniform across donors, and that assumption may not be true. Correlated functional status among segregating V segments might reflect linkage disequilibrium, but an unknown experimental factor could not be ruled out. Compared with equally common non-associated chains, HLA-associated TCR beta chains in a later analysis were more clonally expanded and had lower generation probabilities.

The germline V gene provides CDR1 SGHTA and CDR2 FQGTGA. V was cut back by 0 bases and J by 0 bases, leaving a gap of 24 bases between them. The CDR3 holds 21 amino acids from the cysteine to the phenylalanine. Only the CDR3 DNA stays, 63 bases, in frame from base 1. This receptor chain uses TRBV7-3 and TRBJ1-5; TRBD1 is a weak D gene call, 5 bases matching. Source material: PBMCs. This receptor was obtained from a man aged 18-30 years in good health and CMV-seronegative. Here the CDR3 is given as CASSLTPRAYPPLSSNQPQHF. The DNA sequence follows: TGTGCCAGCAGCTTAACGCCCAGGGCATACCCACCGCTTTCTAGCAATCAGCCCCAGCATTTT.